This T cell receptor (beta chain) was profiled in a study of cytomegalovirus exposure and HLA in healthy donors. About the research overall: Most genotyped donors, about four fifths of some 400, had Caucasian-associated genetic ancestry. Study findings and constraints: Most TCR beta V segments were productive about 90% or about 30% of the time in an earlier analysis. Association of a missense DCLRE1C variant with TCR beta V- and J-gene trimming was reported in a later analysis. TRBV6-2, TRBV6-3 and some other V segments were unresolvable in 87-base-pair reads.

Researchers ran the PCR with 60 Vbeta and 13 Jbeta primers. TCRdb keeps only in-frame clones here, not all; method: immunoSEQ multiplex PCR. The data contain about 170,000 clones, roughly 80% of them singletons. V lost 7 bases, J lost 4 bases, and 9 bases stayed unmatched. Germline loops: CDR1 MDHEN, CDR2 SYDVKM. This CDR3 has 15 amino acids. For this clone: The antigen remains undetermined.

The clonotype comes from a young woman in good health and CMV-seronegative. Sequencing was performed on PBMCs. J is TRBJ2-2 and V is TRBV28, with 7 bases fitting TRBD2. This CDR3 is CASNSPWGGTGELFF. The CDR3 DNA sequence: TGTGCCAGCAATTCACCCTGGGGGGGCACCGGGGAGCTGTTTTTT.